This T cell receptor beta chain was captured by sequencing in a study of Tregs in tolerant kidney transplant recipients. Related graft donors supplied nonmyeloablative bone marrow transplants, and mixed chimerism was transient. Some clones are missing from TCRdb's copy, which holds only in-frame ones; the method was immunoSEQ multiplex PCR. The sample includes 100,000 or so clones, 80% to 95% of them seen just once. V dropped 5 bases and J dropped 4 bases, with 27 bases sitting between them. Looked up from germline, CDR1 is SGHNT and CDR2 is YENEEA. This CDR3 comprises 19 residues. Sequenced here: CD4+ T cells from blood (PBMCs), sampled 12 months after the transplant. The chain carries TRBV11-3 and TRBJ1-5; D is perhaps TRBD1 (5 bases). This clonotype was sampled from a human patient who received a combined kidney and bone marrow transplant. These T cells may partly come from the graft donor. DNA of the CDR3: TGTGCCAGCAGCGCCCGGAGTATACCCAACGATGGGGGGAATCAGCCCCAGCATTTT. Translating it yields CASSARSIPNDGGNQPQHF.